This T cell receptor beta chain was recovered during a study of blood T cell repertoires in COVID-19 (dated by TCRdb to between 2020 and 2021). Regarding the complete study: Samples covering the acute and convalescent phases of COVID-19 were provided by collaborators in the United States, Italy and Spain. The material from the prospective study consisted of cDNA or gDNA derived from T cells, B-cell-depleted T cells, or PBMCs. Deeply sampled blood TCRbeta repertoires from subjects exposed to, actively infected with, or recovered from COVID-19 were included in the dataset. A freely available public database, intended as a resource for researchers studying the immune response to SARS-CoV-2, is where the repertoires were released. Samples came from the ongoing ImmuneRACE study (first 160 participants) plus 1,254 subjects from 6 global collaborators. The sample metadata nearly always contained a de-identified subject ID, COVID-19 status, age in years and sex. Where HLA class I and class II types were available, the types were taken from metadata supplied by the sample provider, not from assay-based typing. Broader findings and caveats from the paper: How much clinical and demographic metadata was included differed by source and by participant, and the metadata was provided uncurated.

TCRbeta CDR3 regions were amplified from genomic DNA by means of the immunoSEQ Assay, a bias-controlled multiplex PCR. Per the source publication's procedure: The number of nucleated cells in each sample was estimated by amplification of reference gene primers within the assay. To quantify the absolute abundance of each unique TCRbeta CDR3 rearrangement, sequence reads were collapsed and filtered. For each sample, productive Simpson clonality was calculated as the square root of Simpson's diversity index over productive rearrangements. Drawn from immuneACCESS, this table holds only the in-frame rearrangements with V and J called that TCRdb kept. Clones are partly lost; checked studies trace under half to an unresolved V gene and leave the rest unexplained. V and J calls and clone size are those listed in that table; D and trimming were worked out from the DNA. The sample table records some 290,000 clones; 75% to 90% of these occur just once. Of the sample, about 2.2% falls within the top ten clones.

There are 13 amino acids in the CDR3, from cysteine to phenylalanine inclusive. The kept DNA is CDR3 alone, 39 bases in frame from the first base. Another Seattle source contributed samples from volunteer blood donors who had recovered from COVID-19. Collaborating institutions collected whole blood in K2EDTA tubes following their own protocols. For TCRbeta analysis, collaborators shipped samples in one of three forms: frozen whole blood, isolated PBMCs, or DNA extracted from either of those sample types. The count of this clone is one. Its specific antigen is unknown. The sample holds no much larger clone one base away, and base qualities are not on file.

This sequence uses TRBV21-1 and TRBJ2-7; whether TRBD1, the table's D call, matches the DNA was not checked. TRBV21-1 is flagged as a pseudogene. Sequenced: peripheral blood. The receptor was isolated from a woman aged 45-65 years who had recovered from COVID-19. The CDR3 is CASPCQASYEQYF. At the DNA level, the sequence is TGTGCCAGCCCCTGTCAGGCCTCCTACGAGCAGTACTTC.